The clone carrying this TCR beta chain was counted between two and nine times. The antigen is undetermined. Sample treatment: roughly 11-day PBMC culture with coronavirus spike peptide pools or control peptides (ViraFEST assay). Following expansion of antigen-specific T cells with peptide pools, ViraFEST then sequenced TCRs. PBMCs were cultured at two million per well with roughly 9.7 IU/ml IL-2 and 8.5 to 10 ug/ml peptide pools. Oncomine TCR Beta short-read sequencing was applied to DNA from cultured CD4+ T cells. TCRdb itself ran the PCR reads through MiXCR, one entry per CDR3 protein. The sample records more than 13,000 distinct CDR3 sequences, 20% to 25% being singletons. These data belong to a study of vaccination and CD4 T cells after COVID-19. The CDR3 runs to 15 residues. CDR1 is KGHSH, CDR2 LQKENI, per germline. V lost 2 bases, J lost 3 bases, and 13 bases lay in between.

This chain links TRBV18 with TRBJ1-1; D not certain. Sample: CD4+ T cells from blood, cultured in vitro, taken before SARS-CoV-2 vaccination. The TCR sequence derives from a human donor who received a COVID-19 vaccine. CDR3 DNA: TGTGCCAGCTCACCAAGAAAGGGCAGCGACACTGAAGCTTTCTTT. Protein product: CASSPRKGSDTEAFF.